This T cell receptor beta chain was captured in a study of radiation and T cells in renal cell carcinoma. Study findings and constraints: Tumor samples were small regions of around 1 g. Dominant CDR3 motifs were more common in irradiated tumors than controls.

The CDR3 covers 12 residues. Germline V gene sequence: CDR1 SGHAT, CDR2 FQNNGV. Trimming cost V 1 base and J 7 bases, with 5 bases left between them. With respect to this clone: Its matching antigen is unknown.

This table comes from immunoSEQ multiplex PCR, and its TCRdb copy is limited to in-frame clones, with some not included. Of more than 15,000 clones listed, 45% to 70% are singletons. As for treatment: treatment-naive control, cytoreductive nephrectomy. This receptor was identified in a man in his forties or fifties with renal cell carcinoma. The chain employs TRBV11-2 and TRBJ2-1; D is ambiguous. The specimen was tumor tissue, collected from a patient whose treatment was nephrectomy without radiotherapy. CDR3 sequence reads: CASSLARNEQFF. Here the CDR3 DNA reads TGTGCCAGCAGCTTAGCCAGGAATGAGCAGTTCTTC.